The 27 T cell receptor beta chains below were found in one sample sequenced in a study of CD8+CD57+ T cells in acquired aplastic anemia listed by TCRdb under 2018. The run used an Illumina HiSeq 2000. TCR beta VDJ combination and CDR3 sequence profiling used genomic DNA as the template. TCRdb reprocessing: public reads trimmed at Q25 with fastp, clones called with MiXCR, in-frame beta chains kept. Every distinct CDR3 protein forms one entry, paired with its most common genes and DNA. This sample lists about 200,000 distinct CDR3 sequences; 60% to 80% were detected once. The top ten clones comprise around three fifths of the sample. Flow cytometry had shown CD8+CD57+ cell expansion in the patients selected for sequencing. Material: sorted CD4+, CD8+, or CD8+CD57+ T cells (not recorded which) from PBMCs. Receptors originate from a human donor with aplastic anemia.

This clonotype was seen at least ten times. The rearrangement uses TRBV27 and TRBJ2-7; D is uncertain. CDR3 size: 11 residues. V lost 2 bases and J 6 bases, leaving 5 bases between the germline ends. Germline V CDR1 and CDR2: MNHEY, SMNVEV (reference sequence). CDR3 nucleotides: TGTGCCAGCAGTTTAGGGCTCGAGCAGTACTTC. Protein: CASSLGLEQYF.

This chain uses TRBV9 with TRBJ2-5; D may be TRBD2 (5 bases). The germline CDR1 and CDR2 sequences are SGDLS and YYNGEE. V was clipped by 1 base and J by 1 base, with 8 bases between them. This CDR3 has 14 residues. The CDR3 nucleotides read TGTGCCAGCAGCGTAACGGGAAGCCAAGAGACCCAGTACTTC. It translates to CASSVTGSQETQYF.

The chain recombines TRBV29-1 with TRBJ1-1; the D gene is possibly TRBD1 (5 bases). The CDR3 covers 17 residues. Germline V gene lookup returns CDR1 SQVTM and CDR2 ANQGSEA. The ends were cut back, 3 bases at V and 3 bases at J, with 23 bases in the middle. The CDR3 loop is CSVDPGGGRFLYTEAFF. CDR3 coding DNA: TGCAGCGTTGACCCAGGTGGGGGGAGGTTTTTGTACACTGAAGCTTTCTTT.

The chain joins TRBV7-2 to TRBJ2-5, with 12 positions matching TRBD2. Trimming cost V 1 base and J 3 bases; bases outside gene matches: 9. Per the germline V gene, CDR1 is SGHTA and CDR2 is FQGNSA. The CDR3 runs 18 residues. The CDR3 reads CASSLGLRLAGDKETQYF. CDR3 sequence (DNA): TGTGCCAGCAGCTTAGGATTACGACTAGCGGGAGACAAAGAGACCCAGTACTTC. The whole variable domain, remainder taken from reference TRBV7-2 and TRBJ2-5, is GAGVSQSPSNKVTEKGKDVELRCDPISGHTALYWYRQSLGQGLEFLIYFQGNSAPDKSGLPSDRFSAERTGGSVSTLTIQRTQQEDSAVYLCASSLGLRLAGDKETQYFGPGTRLLVL.

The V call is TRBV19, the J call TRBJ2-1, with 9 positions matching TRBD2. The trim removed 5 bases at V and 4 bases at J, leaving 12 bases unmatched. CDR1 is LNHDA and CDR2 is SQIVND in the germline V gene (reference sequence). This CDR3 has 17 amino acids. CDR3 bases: TGTGCCAGTAGTCCACACCTATTTCTAGCGGGGTACAATGAGCAGTTCTTC. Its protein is CASSPHLFLAGYNEQFF. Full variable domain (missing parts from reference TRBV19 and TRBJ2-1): DGGITQSPKYLFRKEGQNVTLSCEQNLNHDAMYWYRQDPGQGLRLIYYSQIVNDFQKGDIAEGYSVSREKKESFPLTVTSAQKNPTAFYLCASSPHLFLAGYNEQFFGPGTRLTVL.

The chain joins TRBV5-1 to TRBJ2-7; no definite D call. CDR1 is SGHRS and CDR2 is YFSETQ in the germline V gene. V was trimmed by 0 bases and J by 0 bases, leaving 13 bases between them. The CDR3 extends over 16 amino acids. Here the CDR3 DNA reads TGCGCCAGCAGCTTGGAGCGCCAGATCAGCTCCTACGAGCAGTACTTC. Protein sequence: CASSLERQISSYEQYF.

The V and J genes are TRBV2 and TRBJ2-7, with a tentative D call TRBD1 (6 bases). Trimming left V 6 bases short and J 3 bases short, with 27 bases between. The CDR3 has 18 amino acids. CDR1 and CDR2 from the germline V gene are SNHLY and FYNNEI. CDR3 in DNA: TGTGCCAGCAGCCTACGCACCGGGACACCCACTGAGAACTACGAGCAGTACTTC. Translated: CASSLRTGTPTENYEQYF. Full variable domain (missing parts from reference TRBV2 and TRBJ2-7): EPEVTQTPSHQVTQMGQEVILRCVPISNHLYFYWYRQILGQKVEFLVSFYNNEISEKSEIFDDQFSVERPDGSNFTLKIRSTKLEDSAMYFCASSLRTGTPTENYEQYFGPGTRLTVT.

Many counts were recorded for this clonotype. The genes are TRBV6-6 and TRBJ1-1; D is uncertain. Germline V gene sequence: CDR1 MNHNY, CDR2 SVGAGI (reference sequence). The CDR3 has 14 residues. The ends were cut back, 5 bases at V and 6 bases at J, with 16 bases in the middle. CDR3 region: CASSMSLSRAEAFF. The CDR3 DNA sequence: TGTGCCAGCAGTATGAGTCTTTCGAGGGCTGAAGCTTTCTTT.

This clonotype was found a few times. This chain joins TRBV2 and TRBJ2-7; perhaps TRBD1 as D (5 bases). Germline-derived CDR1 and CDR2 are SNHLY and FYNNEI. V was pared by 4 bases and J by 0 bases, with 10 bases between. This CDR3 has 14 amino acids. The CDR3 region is CASSVRQSSYEQYF. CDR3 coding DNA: TGTGCCAGCAGTGTCCGACAGAGCTCCTACGAGCAGTACTTC.

The CDR3 coding sequence is TGTGCTCTCGGACAGCTTAACACTGAAGCTTTCTTT. This translates into CALGQLNTEAFF. V gene TRBV2 combines with J gene TRBJ1-1; D is perhaps TRBD1 (6 bases). The CDR3 length is 12 residues. Germline CDR1 reads SNHLY; CDR2 reads FYNNEI.

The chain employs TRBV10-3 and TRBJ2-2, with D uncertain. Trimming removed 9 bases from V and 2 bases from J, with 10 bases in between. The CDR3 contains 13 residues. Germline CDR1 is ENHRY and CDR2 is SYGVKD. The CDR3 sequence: CAMARANTGELFF. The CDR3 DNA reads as TGTGCCATGGCCCGGGCTAACACCGGGGAGCTGTTTTTT.

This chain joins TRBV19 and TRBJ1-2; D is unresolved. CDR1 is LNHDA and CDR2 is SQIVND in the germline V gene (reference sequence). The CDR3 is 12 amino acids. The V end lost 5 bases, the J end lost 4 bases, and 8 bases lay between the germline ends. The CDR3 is CASSPNLYGYTF. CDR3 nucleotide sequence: TGTGCCAGTAGTCCAAATCTCTATGGCTACACCTTC.

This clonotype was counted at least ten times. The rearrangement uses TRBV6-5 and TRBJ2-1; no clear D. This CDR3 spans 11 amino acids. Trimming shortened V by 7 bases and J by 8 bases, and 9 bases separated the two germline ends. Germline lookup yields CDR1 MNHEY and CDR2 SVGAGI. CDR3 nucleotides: TGTGCCAGCACTACCGGCGATGAGCAGTTCTTC. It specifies CASTTGDEQFF.

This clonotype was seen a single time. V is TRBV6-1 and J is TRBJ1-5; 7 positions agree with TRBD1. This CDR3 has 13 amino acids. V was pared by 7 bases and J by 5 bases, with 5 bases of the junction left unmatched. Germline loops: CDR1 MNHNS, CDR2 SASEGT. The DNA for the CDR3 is TGTGCCAGCATGGGACAGAACTATCAGCCCCAGCATTTT. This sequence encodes CASMGQNYQPQHF.

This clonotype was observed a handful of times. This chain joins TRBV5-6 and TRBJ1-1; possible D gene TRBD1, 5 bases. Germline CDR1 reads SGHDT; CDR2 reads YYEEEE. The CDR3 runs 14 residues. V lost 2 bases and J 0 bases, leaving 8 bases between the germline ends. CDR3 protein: CASSFTGLNTEAFF. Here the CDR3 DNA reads TGTGCCAGCAGCTTTACAGGTTTGAACACTGAAGCTTTCTTT.

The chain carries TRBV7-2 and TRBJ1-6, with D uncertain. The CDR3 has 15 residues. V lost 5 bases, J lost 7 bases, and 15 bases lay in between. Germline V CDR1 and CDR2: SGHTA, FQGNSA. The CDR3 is CASSRGVGLNSPLHF. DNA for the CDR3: TGTGCCAGCAGCAGAGGTGTAGGGTTGAATTCACCCCTCCACTTT.

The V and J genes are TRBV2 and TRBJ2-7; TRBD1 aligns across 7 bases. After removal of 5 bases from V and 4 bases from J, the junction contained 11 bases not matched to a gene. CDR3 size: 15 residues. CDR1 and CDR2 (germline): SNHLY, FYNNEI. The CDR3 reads CASSFDRDLGYEQYF. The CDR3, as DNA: TGTGCCAGCAGTTTTGACAGGGACCTGGGATACGAGCAGTACTTC.

CDR3 region: CSAKSTAKETQYF. The CDR3 DNA follows: TGCAGTGCCAAGAGTACAGCAAAGGAGACCCAGTACTTC. The chain joins TRBV20-1 to TRBJ2-5, with D unclear. CDR3 length equals 13 residues. Germline V gene sequence: CDR1 DFQATT, CDR2 SNEGSKA (reference sequence). The V and J ends lost 6 bases and 5 bases respectively, with 16 bases between them.

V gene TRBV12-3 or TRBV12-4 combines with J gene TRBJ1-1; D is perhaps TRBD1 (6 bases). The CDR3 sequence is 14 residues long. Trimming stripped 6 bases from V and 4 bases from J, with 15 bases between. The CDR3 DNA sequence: TGTGCCAGCAGCCAGACAGGAGGGGCCACTGAAGCTTTCTTT. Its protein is CASSQTGGATEAFF.

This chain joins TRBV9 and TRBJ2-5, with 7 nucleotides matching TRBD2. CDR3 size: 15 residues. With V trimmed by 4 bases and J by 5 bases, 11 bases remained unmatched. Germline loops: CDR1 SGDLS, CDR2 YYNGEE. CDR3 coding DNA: TGTGCCAGCAGCCCGGGGGGAGGGTTGGGGGAGACCCAGTACTTC. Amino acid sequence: CASSPGGGLGETQYF.

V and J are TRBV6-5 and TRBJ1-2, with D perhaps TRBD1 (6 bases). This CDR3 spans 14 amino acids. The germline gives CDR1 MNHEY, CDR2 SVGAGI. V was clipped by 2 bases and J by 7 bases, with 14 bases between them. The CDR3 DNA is TGTGCCAGCAGTTACAGGGGGTTAGAGGGTGGCTACACCTTC. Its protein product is CASSYRGLEGGYTF.

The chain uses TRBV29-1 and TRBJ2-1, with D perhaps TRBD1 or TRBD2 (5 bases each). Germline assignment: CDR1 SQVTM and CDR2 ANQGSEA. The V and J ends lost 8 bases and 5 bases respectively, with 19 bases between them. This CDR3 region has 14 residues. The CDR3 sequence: CSTGAHVRDNEQFF. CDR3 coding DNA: TGCAGCACCGGGGCTCACGTTCGGGACAATGAGCAGTTCTTC.

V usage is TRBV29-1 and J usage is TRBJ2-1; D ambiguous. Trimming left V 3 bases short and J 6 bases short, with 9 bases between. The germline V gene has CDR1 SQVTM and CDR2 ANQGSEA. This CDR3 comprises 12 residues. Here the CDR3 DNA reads TGCAGCGTTGATAGTCTCGGCAATGAGCAGTTCTTC. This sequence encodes CSVDSLGNEQFF.

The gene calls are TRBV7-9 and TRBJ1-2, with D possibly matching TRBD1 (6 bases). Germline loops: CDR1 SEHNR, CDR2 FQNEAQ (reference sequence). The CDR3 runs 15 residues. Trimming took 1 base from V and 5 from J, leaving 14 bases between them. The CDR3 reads CASSLGPGTTYGYTF. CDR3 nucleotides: TGTGCCAGCAGCTTAGGGCCCGGGACAACGTATGGCTACACCTTC. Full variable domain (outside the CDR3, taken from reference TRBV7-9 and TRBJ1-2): DTGVSQNPRHKITKRGQNVTFRCDPISEHNRLYWYRQTLGQGPEFLTYFQNEAQLEKSRLLSDRFSAERPKGSFSTLEIQRTEQGDSAMYLCASSLGPGTTYGYTFGSGTRLTVV.

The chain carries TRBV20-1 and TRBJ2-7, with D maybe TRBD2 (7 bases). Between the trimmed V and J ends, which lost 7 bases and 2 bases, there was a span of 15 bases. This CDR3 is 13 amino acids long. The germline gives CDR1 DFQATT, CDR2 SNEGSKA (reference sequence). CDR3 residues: CSVIQGGTYEQYF. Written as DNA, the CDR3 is TGCAGTGTCATACAGGGAGGGACCTACGAGCAGTACTTC.

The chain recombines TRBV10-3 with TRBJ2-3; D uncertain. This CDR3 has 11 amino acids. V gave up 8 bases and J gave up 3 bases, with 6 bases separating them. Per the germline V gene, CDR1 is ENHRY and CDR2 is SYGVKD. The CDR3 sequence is CAILGTDTQYF. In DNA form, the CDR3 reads TGTGCCATCCTTGGGACAGATACGCAGTATTTT.

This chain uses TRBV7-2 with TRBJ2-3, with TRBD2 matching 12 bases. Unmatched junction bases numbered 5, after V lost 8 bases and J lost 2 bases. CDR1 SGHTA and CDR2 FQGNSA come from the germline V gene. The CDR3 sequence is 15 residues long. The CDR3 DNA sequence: TGTGCCAGCGGCCTAGCGGGGGGGACCACAGATACGCAGTATTTT. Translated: CASGLAGGTTDTQYF.